These T cell receptor beta chains were read from a single sample in a study of human T cells and chemical hapten exposure. TCRdb analysed the RACE reads with MiXCR anew, one entry per CDR3 protein. Here the sample spans over 70,000 distinct CDR3 sequences, 11% to 15% being singletons. The specimen was whole blood, collected in connection with sensitization to the hapten diphenylcyclopropenone (DPC). These TCRs come from a woman aged 50 to 65 with alopecia areata. Some clones in this sample may be carry-over from other donors' samples. CDR3s include the opening cysteine and the closing phenylalanine or tryptophan. A D gene is named only where the DNA matches it firmly. Size values are once, few and many counts, or a class for expanded clones, and some rows have none.

J gene,V gene,D gene,clone size,CDR3 protein,CDR3 DNA
TRBJ2-5,TRBV2,NA,many,CASNLGGYETQYF,TGTGCCAGCAATTTGGGAGGCTATGAGACCCAGTACTTC
TRBJ1-2,TRBV6-1,NA,few,CASKVVGSVGYTF,TGTGCCAGCAAAGTCGTAGGTTCGGTTGGCTACACCTTC
TRBJ1-5,TRBV7-8,NA,NA,CASSSGGAGSNQPQHF,TGTGCCAGCAGCTCGGGAGGGGCAGGGAGCAATCAGCCCCAGCATTTT
TRBJ2-1,TRBV3-1,NA,NA,CASSRGPTDEQFF,TGTGCCAGCAGCCGGGGACCGACGGATGAGCAGTTCTTC
TRBJ1-5,TRBV18,NA,NA,CASSPDTGNNQPQHF,TGTGCCAGCTCACCTGACACAGGCAACAATCAGCCCCAGCATTTT
TRBJ1-6,TRBV30,NA,NA,CAWSRPGAYNSPLHF,TGTGCCTGGAGTAGGCCCGGGGCGTATAATTCACCCCTCCACTTT
TRBJ1-1,TRBV29-1,NA,few,CSVAPGVAFF,TGCAGCGTTGCGCCGGGGGTAGCTTTCTTT
TRBJ2-5,TRBV7-8,TRBD1,few,CASSPRGRGETQYF,TGTGCCAGCAGCCCCAGGGGGCGCGGGGAGACCCAGTACTTC
TRBJ2-1,TRBV10-3,NA,NA,CAIGDTLGEQFF,TGTGCCATTGGGGACACGTTGGGAGAGCAGTTCTTC
TRBJ1-1,TRBV18,NA,few,CASSDPGTEAFF,TGTGCCAGCTCTGATCCGGGAACTGAAGCTTTCTTT
TRBJ2-1,TRBV7-8,NA,many,CASSLSGNEQFF,TGTGCCAGCAGCTTATCAGGGAATGAGCAGTTCTTC
TRBJ2-1,TRBV7-8,NA,few,CASILYLDGINEQFF,TGTGCCAGCATACTTTACCTGGACGGGATCAATGAGCAGTTCTTC
TRBJ2-7,TRBV20-1,NA,few,CSARTGRSNGEQYF,TGCAGTGCTAGGACTGGACGGTCGAACGGCGAGCAGTACTTC
TRBJ2-7,TRBV7-8,TRBD2,NA,CASSPGTSVPYEQYF,TGTGCCAGCAGTCCCGGGACTAGCGTGCCCTACGAGCAGTACTTC
TRBJ2-1,TRBV20-1,NA,NA,CSARIGAEQFF,TGCAGTGCTAGGATTGGGGCTGAGCAGTTCTTC
TRBJ2-6,TRBV5-1,NA,NA,CASSLDSLGANVLTF,TGCGCCAGCAGCTTGGACAGCCTCGGGGCCAACGTCCTGACTTTC
TRBJ2-7,TRBV10-1,TRBD2,few,CASSGTSGGEQYF,TGCGCCAGCAGTGGGACTAGCGGGGGCGAGCAGTACTTC
TRBJ2-7,TRBV28,TRBD2,NA,CASSFPSGREISYEQYF,TGTGCCAGCAGTTTTCCTAGCGGGAGGGAGATCTCCTACGAGCAGTACTTC
TRBJ2-3,TRBV29-1,TRBD2,NA,CSVDAPVGRSADTQYF,TGCAGCGTTGATGCCCCTGTCGGGAGGAGCGCAGATACGCAGTATTTT